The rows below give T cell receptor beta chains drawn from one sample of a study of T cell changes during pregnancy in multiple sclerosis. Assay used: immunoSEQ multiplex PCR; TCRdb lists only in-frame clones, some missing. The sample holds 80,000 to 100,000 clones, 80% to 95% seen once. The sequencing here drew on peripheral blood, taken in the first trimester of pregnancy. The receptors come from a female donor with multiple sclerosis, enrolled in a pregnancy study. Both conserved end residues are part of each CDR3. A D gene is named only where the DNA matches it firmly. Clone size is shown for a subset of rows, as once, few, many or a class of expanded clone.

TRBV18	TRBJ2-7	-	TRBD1	CASSLAGQGDEQYF	TGTGCCAGCTCACTTGCGGGACAGGGGGACGAGCAGTACTTC
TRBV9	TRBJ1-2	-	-	CASSVGVEWNYGYTF	TGTGCCAGCAGCGTAGGGGTGGAGTGGAACTATGGCTACACCTTC
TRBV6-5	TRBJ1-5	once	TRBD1	CASRKNRGGNQPQHF	TGTGCCAGCAGGAAGAACAGGGGGGGCAATCAGCCCCAGCATTTT
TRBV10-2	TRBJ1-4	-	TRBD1	CASSELDRFQLFF	TGCGCCAGCAGTGAGCTGGACAGGTTTCAACTGTTTTTT
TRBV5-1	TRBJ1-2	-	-	CASSAQTRANYGYTF	TGCGCCAGCAGTGCCCAGACCAGGGCTAACTATGGCTACACCTTC
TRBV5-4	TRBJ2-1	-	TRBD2	CASSLAGGGREFF	TGTGCCAGCAGCTTGGCGGGGGGGGGCAGGGAGTTCTTC
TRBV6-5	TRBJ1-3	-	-	CASSSRHRSSGNTIYF	TGTGCCAGCAGTTCTCGCCACAGGAGCTCTGGAAACACCATATATTTT
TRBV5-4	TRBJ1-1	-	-	CASSPQQGIQGTEAFF	TGTGCCAGCAGCCCCCAACAGGGTATACAGGGCACTGAAGCTTTCTTT
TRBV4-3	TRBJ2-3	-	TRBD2	CASSREERGTQYF	TGCGCCAGCAGCCGGGAAGAGCGGGGTACGCAGTATTTT
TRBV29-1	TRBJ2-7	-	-	CSARDNRYEQYF	TGCAGCGCTCGGGATAATCGCTACGAGCAGTACTTC
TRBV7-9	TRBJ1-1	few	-	CASSLEGQPNTEAFF	TGTGCCAGCAGCTTAGAGGGGCAGCCAAACACTGAAGCTTTCTTT
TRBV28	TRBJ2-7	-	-	CASSSLSGASEQYF	TGTGCCAGCAGTTCCCTAAGCGGCGCCAGCGAGCAGTACTTC
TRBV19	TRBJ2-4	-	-	CASTPGAGRNIQYF	TGTGCCAGTACCCCCGGGGCGGGACGAAACATTCAGTACTTC
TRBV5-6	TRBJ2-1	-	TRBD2	CASSSGTSGSDEQFF	TGTGCCAGCAGCTCCGGGACTAGCGGGAGCGATGAGCAGTTCTTC
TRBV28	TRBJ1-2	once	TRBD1	CASSAYGDRRRYGYTF	TGTGCCAGCAGCGCGTATGGGGACAGGCGACGCTATGGCTACACCTTC
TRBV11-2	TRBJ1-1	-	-	CASSLDFGNTEAFF	TGTGCCAGCAGCTTAGATTTCGGGAACACTGAAGCTTTCTTT
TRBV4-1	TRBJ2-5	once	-	CASSQPRTAQETQYF	TGCGCCAGCAGCCAACCCCGGACAGCACAAGAGACCCAGTACTTC
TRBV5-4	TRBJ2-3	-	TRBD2	CASTLSGTSTDTQYF	TGTGCCAGCACCCTTAGCGGGACTAGCACAGATACGCAGTATTTT
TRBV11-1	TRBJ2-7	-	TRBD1	CASSLGQGEQYF	TGTGCCAGCAGCCTGGGACAGGGCGAGCAGTACTTC
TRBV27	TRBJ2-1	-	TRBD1	CASSPNTGTGPLSEQFF	TGTGCCAGCAGTCCAAATACCGGGACAGGGCCCCTCAGTGAGCAGTTCTTC
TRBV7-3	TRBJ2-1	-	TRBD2	CASSPHRTSGRLGSYNEQFF	TGTGCCAGCAGCCCCCACCGAACTAGCGGGAGATTAGGATCCTACAATGAGCAGTTCTTC
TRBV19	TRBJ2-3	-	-	CASSGTASRTDTQYF	TGTGCCAGTAGTGGGACTGCCTCTCGCACAGATACGCAGTATTTT
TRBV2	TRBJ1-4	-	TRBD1	CASSGDRSPGKLFF	TGTGCCAGCAGTGGGGACAGGTCGCCGGGAAAACTGTTTTTT
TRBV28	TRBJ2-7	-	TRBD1	CASSISTGALYEQYF	TGTGCCAGCAGCATTTCGACAGGGGCCCTCTACGAGCAGTACTTC
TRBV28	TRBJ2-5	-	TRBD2	CASSLPGLAEETQYF	TGTGCCAGCAGTTTACCCGGACTAGCGGAAGAGACCCAGTACTTC
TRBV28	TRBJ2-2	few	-	CASRSTGELFF	TGTGCCAGCCGGAGCACCGGGGAGCTGTTTTTT
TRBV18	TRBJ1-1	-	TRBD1	CASSPGTGGHTEAFF	TGTGCCAGCTCACCAGGGACAGGGGGTCACACTGAAGCTTTCTTT
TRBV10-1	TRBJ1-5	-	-	CASPPRGIGNQPQHF	TGCGCCAGCCCTCCTAGGGGAATCGGCAATCAGCCCCAGCATTTT
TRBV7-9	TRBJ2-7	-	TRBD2	CASSPGGEQYF	TGTGCCAGCAGCCCCGGGGGGGAGCAGTACTTC
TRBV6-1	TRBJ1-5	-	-	CASSASTGTVNQPQHF	TGTGCCAGCAGTGCCAGTACAGGGACCGTAAATCAGCCCCAGCATTTT
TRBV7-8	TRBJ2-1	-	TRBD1	CASSRDRDFEQFF	TGTGCCAGCAGCCGGGACAGGGATTTTGAGCAGTTCTTC
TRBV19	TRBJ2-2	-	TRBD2	CASKGTSGRAVTGELFF	TGTGCCAGTAAAGGGACTAGCGGGAGGGCCGTCACCGGGGAGCTGTTTTTT
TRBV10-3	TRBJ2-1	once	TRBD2	CAISERQGGLAGLYNEQFF	TGTGCCATCAGTGAGCGACAGGGTGGACTAGCGGGACTTTACAATGAGCAGTTCTTC
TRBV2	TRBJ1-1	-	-	CASTLDRTTEAFF	TGTGCCAGCACCCTTGACAGGACAACTGAAGCTTTCTTT
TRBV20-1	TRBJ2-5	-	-	CSARAAGTQYF	TGCAGTGCTAGGGCCGCTGGGACCCAGTACTTC
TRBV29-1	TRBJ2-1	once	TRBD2	CSVAAGGTYNEQFF	TGCAGCGTTGCGGCGGGAGGGACCTACAATGAGCAGTTCTTC
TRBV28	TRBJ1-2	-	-	CASSGSIDSNYGYTF	TGTGCCAGCAGTGGCAGTATAGACAGCAACTATGGCTACACCTTC
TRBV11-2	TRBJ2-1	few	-	CASSVDFSNEQFF	TGTGCCAGCAGCGTCGACTTCTCCAATGAGCAGTTCTTC
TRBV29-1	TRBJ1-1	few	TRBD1	CSVTTGGSNTEAFF	TGCAGCGTGACGACAGGGGGCTCGAACACTGAAGCTTTCTTT
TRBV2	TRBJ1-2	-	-	CASTTGGLSGYGYTF	TGTGCCAGCACGACGGGGGGACTATCAGGCTATGGCTACACCTTC
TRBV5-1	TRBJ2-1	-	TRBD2	CASSLEPGLAGPEQFF	TGCGCCAGCAGCCTAGAACCGGGACTAGCGGGACCTGAGCAGTTCTTC
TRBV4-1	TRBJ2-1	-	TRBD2	CASSQDMGGGPYNEQFF	TGCGCCAGCAGCCAAGATATGGGGGGAGGGCCTTACAATGAGCAGTTCTTC
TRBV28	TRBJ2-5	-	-	CASSPPIRGETQYF	TGTGCCAGCAGTCCCCCAATCCGGGGGGAGACCCAGTACTTC
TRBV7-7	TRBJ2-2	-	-	CASSLSGFGTGELFF	TGTGCTAGCAGCTTATCAGGGTTCGGCACCGGGGAGCTGTTTTTT
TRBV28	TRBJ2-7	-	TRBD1	CASSSIGQGPYEQYF	TGTGCCAGCAGCTCCATTGGACAGGGTCCCTACGAGCAGTACTTC
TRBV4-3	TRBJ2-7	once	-	CASSQDTDTFYEQYF	TGCGCCAGCAGCCAAGATACCGACACCTTCTACGAGCAGTACTTC
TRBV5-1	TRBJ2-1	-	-	CASSLAVLDEQFF	TGCGCCAGCAGCTTGGCCGTTCTTGATGAGCAGTTCTTC
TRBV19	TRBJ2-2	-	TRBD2	CASSRGAGAGTGELFF	TGTGCCAGTAGTAGAGGAGCGGGAGCGGGCACCGGGGAGCTGTTTTTT
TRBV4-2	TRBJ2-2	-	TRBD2	CASSQDWRRLAGGGTGELFF	TGTGCCAGCAGCCAAGATTGGAGGCGACTAGCGGGAGGTGGGACCGGGGAGCTGTTTTTT
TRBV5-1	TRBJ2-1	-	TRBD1	CASSYRDRENEQFF	TGCGCCAGCAGCTACCGGGACAGGGAAAATGAGCAGTTCTTC
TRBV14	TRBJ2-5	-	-	CASSQDRQVSETQYF	TGTGCCAGCAGCCAAGATAGACAGGTCTCGGAGACCCAGTACTTC
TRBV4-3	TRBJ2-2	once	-	CASSQDPRPNTGELFF	TGCGCCAGCAGCCAAGATCCTAGACCGAACACCGGGGAGCTGTTTTTT